This paragraph reports one T cell receptor beta chain. Its specificity is not known. The sample originates from a study of PD-1 blockade in classical Hodgkin lymphoma. Overall study: Patients got intravenous nivolumab 3 mg/kg every 2 weeks. Study outcomes and limitations: Compared with baseline, CD4+ but not CD8+ TCR diversity had risen significantly by C4D1. Newly diagnosed and completely responding patients shared comparable baseline diversity. Diminished baseline TCR diversity has been reported in newly diagnosed patients relative to healthy donors.

Clones were sequenced by immunoSEQ multiplex PCR, and TCRdb holds only the in-frame ones, with some missing. Found here are 20,000 to 30,000 clones, roughly four fifths of them singletons; the top ten hold 9.5% to 13%. Germline V gene data show CDR1 as SGHVS and CDR2 as FQNEAQ. V lost 3 bases and J 8 bases, leaving 5 bases between the germline ends. The CDR3 sequence is 11 residues long. Brentuximab vedotin exposure varied among the patients, all of whom had relapsed after autologous stem cell transplantation. The rearrangement joins TRBV7-8 to TRBJ2-1; D not certain. The source material was peripheral blood mononuclear cells (PBMCs), sampled before the second cycle of nivolumab. This TCR came from a human donor with classical Hodgkin lymphoma. CDR3 protein: CASSFSYEQFF. DNA for the CDR3: TGTGCCAGCAGCTTCAGTTATGAGCAGTTCTTC.